This TCR beta chain was recorded in a study of cytomegalovirus exposure and HLA in healthy donors. General study findings and limits: Common viral pathogens seemed, in a later analysis, to connect with several of the most significant clusters.

The primer mix had 60 Vbeta and 13 Jbeta primers. Original processing methods: A later analysis counted approximately 80 million unique TCR beta chains, roughly 11 million shared. Sequencing was performed with immunoSEQ multiplex PCR; in TCRdb, only in-frame clones are kept and a portion is missing. That table supplies the V and J calls and clone size; D and trimming were determined from the DNA. The sample lists 50,000 to 55,000 clones, 55% to 80% occurring once. Concerning this clone itself: What it recognizes is unknown.

Germline CDR1 reads SNHLY; CDR2 reads FYNNEI. The CDR3 extends over 11 amino acids. With 4 bases removed from V and 4 bases from J, the gap between germline ends came to 5 bases. It was healthy bone marrow donors who served as donors. This receptor was obtained from a woman aged 45-65 years in good health and CMV-seropositive. The sequencing sample was made of PBMCs. V usage is TRBV2 and J usage is TRBJ2-7, with D unclear. This chain's CDR3 is CASSVQYEQYF. The CDR3 DNA follows: TGTGCCAGCAGTGTGCAGTACGAGCAGTACTTC.